The 9 T cell receptor beta chains below all came from one sample that was sequenced in a study of cytomegalovirus exposure and HLA in healthy donors. It was with 60 Vbeta and 13 Jbeta primers that the PCR ran. Assay used: immunoSEQ multiplex PCR; TCRdb lists only in-frame clones, some missing. This sample has roughly 150,000 clones, with roughly three quarters found just once. The sample taken for sequencing was PBMCs. These receptors were obtained from a man younger than 35 in good health and CMV-seropositive.

The J gene is TRBJ1-4, the V gene TRBV5-1; D gene uncertain. CDR3 length equals 14 residues. Trimming shortened V by 0 bases and J by 4 bases, and 7 bases separated the two germline ends. The V gene's germline CDR1 is SGHRS and CDR2 YFSETQ. CDR3 in DNA: TGCGCCAGCAGCTTGGATCAGTTTAATGAAAAACTGTTTTTT. Translation: CASSLDQFNEKLFF.

This clone was counted only a few times. The chain has TRBV5-6 and TRBJ1-2, with D uncertain. The V and J ends lost 5 bases and 3 bases respectively, with 5 bases between them. CDR3 length: 11 residues. In germline, CDR1 is SGHDT, CDR2 YYEEEE. CDR3 sequence reads: CASSQDYGYTF. The CDR3 bases are TGTGCCAGCAGTCAGGACTATGGCTACACCTTC.

The V and J genes are TRBV28 and TRBJ2-2; weak D call: TRBD2 (5 bases). The V gene lost 3 bases and the J gene lost 5 bases, with 10 bases spanning the gap. Germline CDR1 MDHEN, CDR2 SYDVKM. The CDR3 length is 14 residues. The CDR3 region is CASSFHRGTGELFF. CDR3 in DNA: TGTGCCAGCAGTTTCCACCGGGGAACCGGGGAGCTGTTTTTT.

V gene TRBV5-1 combines with J gene TRBJ1-3, with unresolved D. The CDR3 runs 14 residues. Trimming pared 4 bases from V and 0 bases from J, leaving 8 bases between. Germline-derived CDR1 and CDR2 are SGHRS and YFSETQ. CDR3 DNA: TGCGCCAGCAGCCGAGGTTACTCTGGAAACACCATATATTTT. It codes for CASSRGYSGNTIYF.

The CDR3 spells CASSPAEGRAEQYV. The CDR3 DNA follows: TGTGCCAGCAGTCCCGCGGAGGGAAGGGCCGAGCAGTACGTC. V usage is TRBV27 and J usage is TRBJ2-7; tentative D call: TRBD2 (6 bases). This CDR3 is built from 14 residues. The V gene lost 5 bases and the J gene lost 6 bases, with 17 bases spanning the gap. Germline assignment: CDR1 MNHEY and CDR2 SMNVEV (reference sequence).

This chain uses TRBV5-4 with TRBJ2-5; 8 bases line up with TRBD2. There are 16 residues in the CDR3. Losses at the gene ends were 4 bases for V and 5 bases for J; bases not matched to a gene: 13. From germline, CDR1 is SGHNT and CDR2 YYREEE (reference sequence). CDR3 in DNA: TGTGCCAGCAGCATGGGGGGAGCGGGAGCCCTTGAGACCCAGTACTTC. Translated: CASSMGGAGALETQYF. Full variable domain (rest looked up from reference TRBV5-4 and TRBJ2-5): ETGVTQSPTHLIKTRGQQVTLRCSSQSGHNTVSWYQQALGQGPQFIFQYYREEENGRGNFPPRFSGLQFPNYSSELNVNALELDDSALYLCASSMGGAGALETQYFGPGTRLLVL.

This clone was counted only a few times. The V call is TRBV28, the J call TRBJ2-3; no clear D. The CDR3 covers 14 residues. Trimming stripped 7 bases from V and 6 bases from J, with 17 bases between. Germline lookup yields CDR1 MDHEN and CDR2 SYDVKM. Here the CDR3 reads CASNPNAAEDTQYF. For the CDR3, the DNA is TGTGCCAGCAATCCGAACGCCGCGGAGGATACGCAGTATTTT.

This clone is termed medium-sized. The chain joins TRBV2 to TRBJ1-5; no clear D gene. Per the germline V gene, CDR1 is SNHLY and CDR2 is FYNNEI. This CDR3 has 13 residues. Trimming stripped 8 bases from V and 2 bases from J, with 10 bases between. The CDR3: CASALPGNQPQHF. The DNA for the CDR3 is TGTGCCAGCGCCCTGCCGGGCAATCAGCCCCAGCATTTT.

The V call is TRBV9, the J call TRBJ2-6; TRBD1 agrees at 7 bases. The germline CDR1 and CDR2 sequences are SGDLS and YYNGEE. Trimming removed 4 bases from V and 0 bases from J; junction bases left unmatched: 10. The CDR3 length is 18 residues. The CDR3 loop reads CASSPSGTEVSGANVLTF. The CDR3 DNA reads TGTGCCAGCAGCCCATCCGGGACAGAGGTCTCTGGGGCCAACGTCCTGACTTTC.